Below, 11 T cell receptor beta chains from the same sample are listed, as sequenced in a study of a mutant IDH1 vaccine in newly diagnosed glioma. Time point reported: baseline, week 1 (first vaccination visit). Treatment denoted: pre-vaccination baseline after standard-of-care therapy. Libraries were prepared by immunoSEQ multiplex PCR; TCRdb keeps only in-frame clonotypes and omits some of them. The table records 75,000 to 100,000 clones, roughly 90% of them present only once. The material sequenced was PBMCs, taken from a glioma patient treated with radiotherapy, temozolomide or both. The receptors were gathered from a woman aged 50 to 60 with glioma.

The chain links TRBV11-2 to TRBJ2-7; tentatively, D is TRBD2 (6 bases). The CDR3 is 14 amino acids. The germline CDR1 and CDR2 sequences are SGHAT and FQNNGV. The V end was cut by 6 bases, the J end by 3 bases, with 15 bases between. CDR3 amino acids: CASSYAGYHYEQYF. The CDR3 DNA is TGTGCCAGCAGTTATGCGGGGTACCACTACGAGCAGTACTTC.

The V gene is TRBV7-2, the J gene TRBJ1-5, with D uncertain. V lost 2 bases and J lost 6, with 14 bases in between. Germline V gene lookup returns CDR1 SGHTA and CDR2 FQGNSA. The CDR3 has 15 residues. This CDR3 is CASSLTPFGSQPQHF. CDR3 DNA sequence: TGTGCCAGCAGCTTAACCCCTTTTGGGTCTCAGCCCCAGCATTTT.

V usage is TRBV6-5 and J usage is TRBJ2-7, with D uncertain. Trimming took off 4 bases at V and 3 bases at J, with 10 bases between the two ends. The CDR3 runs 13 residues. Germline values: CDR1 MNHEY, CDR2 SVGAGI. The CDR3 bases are TGTGCCAGCAGTTCTGCTTTCTTCTACGAGCAGTACTTC. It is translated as CASSSAFFYEQYF.

CDR3 sequence reads: CASSFMRRNTEAFF. The CDR3 DNA follows: TGTGCCAGCAGTTTTATGCGACGGAACACTGAAGCTTTCTTT. The V and J genes are TRBV27 and TRBJ1-1; D call uncertain. The CDR3 is 14 residues long. The V gene's germline CDR1 is MNHEY and CDR2 SMNVEV (reference sequence). V was trimmed by 3 bases and J by 1 base, leaving 9 bases between them.

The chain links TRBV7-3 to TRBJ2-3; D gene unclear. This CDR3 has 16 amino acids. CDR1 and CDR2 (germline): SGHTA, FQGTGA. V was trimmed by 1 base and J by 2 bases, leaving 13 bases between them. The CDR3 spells CASSLKIGSDTDTQYF. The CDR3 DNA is TGTGCCAGCAGCTTAAAGATCGGCTCAGACACAGATACGCAGTATTTT.

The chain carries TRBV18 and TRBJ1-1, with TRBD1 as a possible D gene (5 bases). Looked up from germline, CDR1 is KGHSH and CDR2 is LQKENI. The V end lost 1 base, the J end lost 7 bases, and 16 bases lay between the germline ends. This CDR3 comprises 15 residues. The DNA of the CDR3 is TGTGCCAGCTCACCACTGGAGGGGATCATAGGTGAAGCTTTCTTT. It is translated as CASSPLEGIIGEAFF.

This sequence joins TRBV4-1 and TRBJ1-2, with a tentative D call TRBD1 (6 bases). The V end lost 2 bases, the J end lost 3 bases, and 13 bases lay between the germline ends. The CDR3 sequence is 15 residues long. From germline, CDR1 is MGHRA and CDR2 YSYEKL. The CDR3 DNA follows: TGCGCCAGCAGCCAACCAACCAGGGGCCACTATGGCTACACCTTC. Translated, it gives CASSQPTRGHYGYTF.

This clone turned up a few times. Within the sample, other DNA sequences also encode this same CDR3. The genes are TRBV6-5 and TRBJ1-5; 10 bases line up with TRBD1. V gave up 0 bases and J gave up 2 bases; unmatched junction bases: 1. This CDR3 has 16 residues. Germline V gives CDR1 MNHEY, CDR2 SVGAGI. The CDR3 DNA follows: TGTGCCAGCAGTTACTCTGGGACAGGGGGCAATCAGCCCCAGCATTTT. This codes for CASSYSGTGGNQPQHF.

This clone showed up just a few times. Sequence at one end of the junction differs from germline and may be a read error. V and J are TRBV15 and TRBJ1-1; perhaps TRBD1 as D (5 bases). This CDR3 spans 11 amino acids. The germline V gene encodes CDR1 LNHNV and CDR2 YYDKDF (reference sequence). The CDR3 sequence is CATSPGGGRIF. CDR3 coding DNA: TGTGCCACCAGCCCTGGGGGAGGACGGATATTT.

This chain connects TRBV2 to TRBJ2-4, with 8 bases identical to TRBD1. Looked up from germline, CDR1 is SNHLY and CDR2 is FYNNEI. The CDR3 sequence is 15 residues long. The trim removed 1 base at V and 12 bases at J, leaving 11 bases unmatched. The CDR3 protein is CASSEGQGKKFDQYF. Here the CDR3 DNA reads TGTGCCAGCAGTGAAGGACAGGGGAAGAAGTTCGATCAGTACTTC.

CDR3 coding DNA: TGTGCCAGCTCACCACGGCTAGCGGCCCGCACAGATACGCAGTATTTT. Its translation: CASSPRLAARTDTQYF. V is TRBV18 and J is TRBJ2-3; TRBD2 matches at 7 bases. This CDR3 has 16 amino acids. V gave up 1 base and J gave up 1 base; unmatched junction bases: 5. CDR1 is KGHSH and CDR2 is LQKENI in the germline V gene.